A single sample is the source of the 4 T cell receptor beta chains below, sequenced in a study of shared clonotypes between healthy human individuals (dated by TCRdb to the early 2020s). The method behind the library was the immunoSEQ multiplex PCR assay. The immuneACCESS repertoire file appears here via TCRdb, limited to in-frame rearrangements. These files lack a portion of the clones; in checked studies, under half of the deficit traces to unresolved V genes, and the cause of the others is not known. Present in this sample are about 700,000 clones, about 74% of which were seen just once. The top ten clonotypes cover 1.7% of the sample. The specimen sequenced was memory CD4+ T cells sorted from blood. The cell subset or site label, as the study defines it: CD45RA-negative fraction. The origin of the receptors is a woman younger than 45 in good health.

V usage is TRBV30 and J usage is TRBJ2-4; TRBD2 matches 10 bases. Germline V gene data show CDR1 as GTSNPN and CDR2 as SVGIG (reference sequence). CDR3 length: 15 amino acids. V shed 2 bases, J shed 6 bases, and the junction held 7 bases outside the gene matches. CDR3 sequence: CAWSLGLAGVNIQYF. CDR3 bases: TGTGCCTGGAGTCTGGGCCTAGCGGGGGTAAACATTCAGTACTTC.

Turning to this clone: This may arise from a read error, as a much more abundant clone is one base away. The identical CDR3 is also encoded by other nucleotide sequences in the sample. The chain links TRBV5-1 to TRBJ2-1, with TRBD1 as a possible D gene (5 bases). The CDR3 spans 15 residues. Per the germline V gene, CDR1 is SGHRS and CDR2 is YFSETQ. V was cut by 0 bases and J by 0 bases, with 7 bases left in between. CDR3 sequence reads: CASSLDTGSYNEQFF. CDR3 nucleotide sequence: TGCGCCAGCAGCTTGGATACAGGCTCCTACAATGAGCAGTTCTTC.

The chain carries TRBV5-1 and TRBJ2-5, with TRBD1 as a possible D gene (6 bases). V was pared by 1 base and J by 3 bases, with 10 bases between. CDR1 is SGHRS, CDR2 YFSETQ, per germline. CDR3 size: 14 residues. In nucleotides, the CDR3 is TGCGCCAGCAGCTTGCCAGGGGCTAAAGAGACCCAGTACTTC. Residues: CASSLPGAKETQYF.

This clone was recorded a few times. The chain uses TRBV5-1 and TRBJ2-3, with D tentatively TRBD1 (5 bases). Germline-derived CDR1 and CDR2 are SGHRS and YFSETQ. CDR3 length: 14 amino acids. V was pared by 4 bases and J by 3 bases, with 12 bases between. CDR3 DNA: TGCGCCAGCAGCCGGCGCCAGGGTACAGATACGCAGTATTTT. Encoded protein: CASSRRQGTDTQYF. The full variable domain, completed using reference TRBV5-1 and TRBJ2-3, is KAGVTQTPRYLIKTRGQQVTLSCSPISGHRSVSWYQQTPGQGLQFLFEYFSETQRNKGNFPGRFSGRQFSNSRSEMNVSTLELGDSALYLCASSRRQGTDTQYFGPGTRLTVL.